This T cell receptor beta chain was recovered during a study of blood T cell repertoires in COVID-19. Study-level background: Acute-phase and convalescent COVID-19 samples originated in the United States, Italy and Spain. T cells, B-cell-depleted T cells, or PBMCs provided the cDNA or gDNA that served as material.

The authors' processing: How many nucleated cells were present was estimated from reference gene primer amplification. Clones were sequenced by immunoSEQ multiplex PCR, and TCRdb holds only the in-frame ones, with some missing. The D gene and trimming were derived from the DNA, and the V and J assignments and clone size from that table. Of roughly 250,000 clones listed, around 82% are singletons. The TCR sequence derives from a woman older than 75 with active or convalescent COVID-19. The material sequenced was peripheral blood.

Here the CDR3 DNA reads TGTGCCAGTAGTTCCCGGACAGGGCTCAATCAGCCCCAGCATTTT. The encoded protein is CASSSRTGLNQPQHF. This sequence joins TRBV19 and TRBJ1-5, with 8 bases aligning to TRBD1. After removal of 5 bases from V and 3 bases from J, the junction contained 6 bases not matched to a gene. This CDR3 contains 15 residues. Germline loops: CDR1 LNHDA, CDR2 SQIVND (reference sequence). Full variable domain (rest looked up from reference TRBV19 and TRBJ1-5): DGGITQSPKYLFRKEGQNVTLSCEQNLNHDAMYWYRQDPGQGLRLIYYSQIVNDFQKGDIAEGYSVSREKKESFPLTVTSAQKNPTAFYLCASSSRTGLNQPQHFGDGTRLSIL.